Listed below are T cell receptor beta chains from one sample, sequenced in a study of blood T cell repertoires in COVID-19. Repertoires were generated with immunoSEQ multiplex PCR, while TCRdb's copy carries only in-frame clones and drops some. The sample lists roughly 100,000 clones, about 90% occurring once. The specimen sequenced was peripheral blood. These receptors were collected from a woman aged 45-59 years with COVID-19, enrolled during active disease. Each CDR3 is given with its conserved first and last residue. A D gene is named only where the DNA matches it firmly. A clone size is listed for some rows: how often the clone was seen (once, few, many), or a class if it is expanded.

V gene	J gene	D gene	clone size	CDR3 protein	CDR3 DNA
TRBV2	TRBJ2-3	TRBD2	.	CASRGGLASDTQYF	TGTGCCAGCCGAGGGGGACTAGCCTCAGATACGCAGTATTTT
TRBV28	TRBJ1-2	.	.	CASSSGQLNYGYTF	TGTGCCAGCAGTTCCGGACAGCTGAACTATGGCTACACCTTC
TRBV9	TRBJ1-2	.	.	CASSDRSPSSGYTF	TGTGCCAGCAGCGACAGGTCCCCGAGTAGTGGCTACACCTTC
TRBV4-3	TRBJ1-2	.	.	CASSRQQGDAYGYTF	TGCGCCAGCAGCCGACAACAGGGTGATGCCTATGGCTACACCTTC
TRBV7-3	TRBJ1-3	TRBD1	.	CASSSTGGKGNTIYF	TGTGCCAGCAGCTCCACAGGGGGCAAGGGAAACACCATATATTTT
TRBV7-3	TRBJ2-7	.	.	CASSPTGLYEQYF	TGTGCCAGCAGTCCTACAGGGCTTTACGAGCAGTACTTC
TRBV11-2	TRBJ2-3	TRBD2	.	CASSFSSGGSWDTQYF	TGTGCCAGCAGCTTCTCAAGCGGGGGGTCCTGGGATACGCAGTATTTT
TRBV12-3/TRBV12-4	TRBJ1-4	.	.	CASRLSGGEKLFF	TGTGCCAGCAGACTATCCGGGGGGGAAAAACTGTTTTTT
TRBV28	TRBJ2-1	TRBD2	.	CASSPGTSGEQFF	TGTGCCAGCAGTCCGGGGACTAGCGGTGAGCAGTTCTTC
TRBV2	TRBJ1-1	.	once	CASSPGFGVTEAFF	TGTGCCAGCAGTCCGGGTTTTGGTGTCACTGAAGCTTTCTTT
TRBV18	TRBJ2-7	.	.	CASSPRVGPYEQYF	TGTGCCAGCTCACCGAGGGTGGGCCCCTACGAGCAGTACTTC
TRBV9	TRBJ2-3	TRBD2	.	CASSVAGGSTDTQYF	TGTGCCAGCAGCGTAGCGGGGGGGAGCACAGATACGCAGTATTTT
TRBV10-3	TRBJ1-5	TRBD1	.	CAISEGGQTYERGQHF	TGTGCCATCAGTGAAGGGGGACAGACCTACGAGAGGGGCCAGCATTTT
TRBV9	TRBJ2-5	TRBD2	.	CASSVAGGQETQYF	TGTGCCAGCAGCGTAGCGGGGGGGCAAGAGACCCAGTACTTC
TRBV7-9	TRBJ1-6	.	.	CASSNDRTAETFNSPLHF	TGTGCCAGCAGCAACGACAGGACAGCAGAAACATTTAATTCACCCCTCCACTTT
TRBV12-1	TRBJ1-1	.	.	CASSFGCDTTMNTEAFF	TGTGCCAGCAGCTTTGGTTGCGACACGACTATGAACACTGAAGCTTTCTTT
TRBV4-2	TRBJ2-1	TRBD2	few	CASSPGGSGGINEQFF	TGTGCCAGCAGCCCCGGAGGTAGCGGGGGAATAAATGAGCAGTTCTTC
TRBV2	TRBJ2-5	TRBD1	few	CATAGTVQETQYF	TGTGCCACCGCCGGGACAGTCCAAGAGACCCAGTACTTC
TRBV5-4	TRBJ2-7	TRBD1	.	CASSSGTGGLEQYF	TGTGCCAGCAGCTCCGGGACAGGGGGCCTTGAGCAGTACTTC
TRBV30	TRBJ2-2	.	.	CAWTGKSRTGELFF	TGTGCCTGGACAGGGAAATCCCGAACCGGGGAGCTGTTTTTT
TRBV6-2/TRBV6-3	TRBJ2-3	TRBD2	.	CASSFGTSGARTDTQYF	TGTGCCAGCAGTTTCGGGACTAGCGGGGCCCGCACAGATACGCAGTATTTT
TRBV4-2	TRBJ1-1	.	.	CASSQDRGANTEAFF	TGTGCCAGCAGCCAAGACAGGGGCGCGAACACTGAAGCTTTCTTT
TRBV4-1	TRBJ1-1	.	.	CASSQTGDTEAFF	TGCGCCAGCAGCCAAACGGGGGACACTGAAGCTTTCTTT
TRBV18	TRBJ2-2	.	once	CASSPPAWRGELFF	TGTGCCAGCTCACCACCGGCCTGGAGAGGGGAGCTGTTTTTT
TRBV29-1	TRBJ2-7	.	many	CSVVAPLHTYEQYF	TGCAGCGTTGTAGCCCCACTTCATACCTACGAGCAGTACTTC
TRBV10-3	TRBJ1-1	.	.	CAISDQGKNTEAFF	TGTGCCATCAGTGATCAGGGAAAGAACACTGAAGCTTTCTTT
TRBV30	TRBJ2-7	TRBD2	.	CAWSLSGGEEQYF	TGTGCCTGGAGTCTGAGCGGGGGGGAGGAGCAGTACTTC
TRBV5-1	TRBJ1-3	TRBD1	.	CASRPSTGAGNTIYF	TGCGCCAGCAGACCCTCGACAGGGGCTGGAAACACCATATATTTT
TRBV7-9	TRBJ2-3	TRBD1	.	CASSSQGKDTQYF	TGTGCCAGCAGCTCACAGGGGAAAGATACGCAGTATTTT
TRBV7-2	TRBJ2-7	.	once	CASSLATAEQYF	TGTGCCAGCAGCTTAGCGACAGCCGAGCAGTACTTC
TRBV6-5	TRBJ2-5	TRBD2	.	CAIKAGGTETQYF	TGTGCCATAAAAGCGGGGGGAACAGAGACCCAGTACTTC
TRBV11-3	TRBJ2-5	.	.	CASSPPVPVETQYF	TGTGCCAGCAGCCCCCCGGTCCCGGTGGAGACCCAGTACTTC
TRBV7-3	TRBJ1-1	.	.	CASSLIGGLAFF	TGTGCCAGCAGCTTAATCGGGGGGCTAGCTTTCTTT
TRBV6-2/TRBV6-3	TRBJ1-5	.	.	CASSSQQGRGLNQPQHF	TGTGCCAGCAGTTCTCAACAGGGACGGGGCCTCAATCAGCCCCAGCATTTT
TRBV3-1/TRBV3-2	TRBJ2-7	.	.	CASSREEGYEQYF	TGTGCCAGCAGCCGGGAAGAGGGATACGAGCAGTACTTC
TRBV4-1	TRBJ1-1	.	.	CASSQEYLSLNTEAFF	TGCGCCAGCAGCCAAGAGTATCTATCCCTAAACACTGAAGCTTTCTTT
TRBV10-3	TRBJ2-3	.	.	CATAGDYPSTDTQYF	TGTGCCACGGCCGGCGACTACCCTAGCACAGATACGCAGTATTTT
TRBV24-1	TRBJ1-2	TRBD1	.	CATSDPTGTGYTF	TGTGCCACCAGTGATCCGACAGGGACCGGCTACACCTTC
TRBV19	TRBJ2-2	TRBD1	.	CASSGGQGAGTGELFF	TGTGCCAGTAGTGGGGGACAGGGGGCAGGTACCGGGGAGCTGTTTTTT
TRBV5-5	TRBJ2-1	TRBD1	.	CASSFQGAGNEQFF	TGTGCCAGCAGCTTCCAGGGGGCGGGGAATGAGCAGTTCTTC
TRBV7-6	TRBJ2-3	TRBD2	.	CASSYYPSGGGDTQYF	TGTGCCAGCAGCTATTACCCTAGCGGGGGGGGAGATACGCAGTATTTT
TRBV3-1/TRBV3-2	TRBJ1-4	TRBD1	.	CASSQDRGPEKLFF	TGTGCCAGCAGCCAAGACAGGGGGCCTGAAAAACTGTTTTTT
TRBV5-1	TRBJ1-4	TRBD1	.	CASSGGGTANEKLFF	TGCGCCAGCAGCGGAGGGGGGACAGCAAATGAAAAACTGTTTTTT
TRBV6-5	TRBJ1-6	TRBD1	once	CASGGQGKYSPLHF	TGTGCCAGCGGGGGACAGGGGAAGTATTCACCCCTCCACTTT
TRBV6-6	TRBJ1-1	.	few	CASSYMGGTEAFF	TGTGCCAGCAGTTACATGGGGGGCACTGAAGCTTTCTTT
TRBV10-1	TRBJ2-5	TRBD1	.	CASSGEGQGKEETQYF	TGCGCCAGCAGTGGTGAGGGACAGGGAAAGGAGGAGACCCAGTACTTC
TRBV6-5	TRBJ2-7	TRBD2	.	CASSRLSGGGYEQYF	TGTGCCAGCAGCCGTCTCAGCGGGGGGGGCTACGAGCAGTACTTC
TRBV2	TRBJ1-2	TRBD1	.	CASRTGGIYGYTF	TGTGCCAGCAGGACAGGGGGCATCTATGGCTACACCTTC
TRBV5-8	TRBJ1-1	.	.	CAELPEDKNTEAFF	TGTGCCGAACTCCCTGAGGACAAGAACACTGAAGCTTTCTTT
TRBV18	TRBJ2-1	TRBD1	few	CASSQGQGDEQFF	TGTGCCAGCTCGCAAGGACAGGGCGATGAGCAGTTCTTC
TRBV7-9	TRBJ2-4	TRBD2	.	CAAGWSENIQYF	TGTGCAGCGGGATGGTCGGAAAACATTCAGTACTTC
TRBV7-8	TRBJ1-1	.	few	CASSRWGRAEAFF	TGTGCCAGCAGCCGGTGGGGCAGGGCTGAAGCTTTCTTT
TRBV5-1	TRBJ1-1	TRBD1	.	CASSSGTGFNTEAFF	TGCGCCAGCAGCTCCGGGACAGGGTTTAACACTGAAGCTTTCTTT